Each of the 30 T cell receptor beta chains below was sequenced from the same sample in a study of blood T cell repertoires in COVID-19. The protocol was immunoSEQ multiplex PCR, while the TCRdb copy is restricted to in-frame clones and leaves out a portion. Of more than 10,000 clones listed, about nine tenths were seen once; the top ten hold 14%. The specimen sequenced was peripheral blood. The receptors were sampled from a human donor in a cohort sampled during active COVID-19.

Written as DNA, the CDR3 is TGTGCCACCCGACTAGCGGGCGGCCGCCGAGAGACCCAGTACTTC. As protein: CATRLAGGRRETQYF. The gene calls are TRBV19 and TRBJ2-5, with 10 bases fitting TRBD2. Germline loops: CDR1 LNHDA, CDR2 SQIVND (reference sequence). Trimming cost V 10 bases and J 4 bases; bases outside gene matches: 12. The CDR3 is 15 residues long. Filled out from reference TRBV19 and TRBJ2-5, the complete variable domain reads DGGITQSPKYLFRKEGQNVTLSCEQNLNHDAMYWYRQDPGQGLRLIYYSQIVNDFQKGDIAEGYSVSREKKESFPLTVTSAQKNPTAFYLCATRLAGGRRETQYFGPGTRLLVL.

The chain links TRBV5-1 to TRBJ2-3; 10 nucleotides agree with TRBD1. Germline trimming cut 0 bases from V and 2 bases from J; bases unmatched to any gene: 6. The CDR3 totals 17 residues. Germline values: CDR1 SGHRS, CDR2 YFSETQ. DNA of the CDR3: TGCGCCAGCAGCTTGGTGGGACAGGGGATCCTCACAGATACGCAGTATTTT. Its protein product is CASSLVGQGILTDTQYF.

The chain links TRBV29-1 to TRBJ2-5, with D perhaps TRBD2 (6 bases). Germline V gene data show CDR1 as SQVTM and CDR2 as ANQGSEA. The CDR3 is 13 residues long. V was cut by 6 bases and J by 5 bases, with 16 bases left in between. CDR3 residues: CSVGGLGLETQYF. The CDR3 DNA sequence: TGCAGCGTCGGGGGTCTAGGACTCGAGACCCAGTACTTC.

The CDR3 DNA sequence: TGTGCCAGCAGATTGAGCAGGTTGGGTCAGCCCCAGCATTTT. It translates to CASRLSRLGQPQHF. The chain has TRBV27 and TRBJ1-5, with D hard to call. Germline assignment: CDR1 MNHEY and CDR2 SMNVEV (reference sequence). This CDR3 is built from 14 residues. Trimming left V 6 bases short and J 6 bases short, with 15 bases between.

V gene TRBV5-1 combines with J gene TRBJ2-7, with D perhaps matching TRBD1 (5 bases). The CDR3 has 13 amino acids. Trimming took 0 bases from V and 4 from J, leaving 8 bases between them. Germline V gene sequence: CDR1 SGHRS, CDR2 YFSETQ. For the CDR3, the DNA is TGCGCCAGCAGCTTGGAAGGGGTATACGAGCAGTACTTC. This encodes CASSLEGVYEQYF.

V is TRBV18 and J is TRBJ2-7; D is ambiguous. Trimming took off 1 base at V and 6 bases at J, with 13 bases between the two ends. There are 14 residues in the CDR3. CDR1 KGHSH and CDR2 LQKENI come from the germline V gene. CDR3 nucleotide sequence: TGTGCCAGCTCACCACAAGACTCCGGCTCCGAGCAGTACTTC. Protein: CASSPQDSGSEQYF.

The CDR3 sequence: CASSMGTKYEQYF. As DNA, the CDR3 is TGTGCCAGCAGTATGGGGACAAAGTACGAGCAGTACTTC. The chain joins TRBV6-5 to TRBJ2-7; a possible D gene is TRBD1 (6 bases). The V end lost 5 bases, the J end lost 4 bases, and 12 bases lay between the germline ends. Per germline, CDR1 MNHEY and CDR2 SVGAGI. This CDR3 region has 13 residues.

The V call is TRBV9, the J call TRBJ2-7; 7 bases line up with TRBD1. Trimming cost V 0 bases and J 4 bases; bases outside gene matches: 4. Germline CDR1 is SGDLS and CDR2 is YYNGEE. CDR3 size: 14 residues. The DNA of the CDR3 is TGTGCCAGCAGCGTAGGACAGGGAACTTACGAGCAGTACTTC. Protein sequence: CASSVGQGTYEQYF.

This chain uses TRBV7-9 with TRBJ2-7, with 7 bases fitting TRBD2. The length of the CDR3 is 15 residues. V lost 0 bases to trimming and J lost 3 bases; unmatched junction nucleotides: 5. CDR1 and CDR2 (germline): SEHNR, FQNEAQ (reference sequence). In DNA, the CDR3 is TGTGCCAGCAGCTTAGCGCCTAGCGGAGGCTACGAGCAGTACTTC. Translating gives CASSLAPSGGYEQYF.

The chain recombines TRBV6-5 with TRBJ2-7; 8 bases are a match to TRBD1. J was trimmed by 0 bases and V by 11 bases; bases with no gene match: 6. CDR1 is MNHEY and CDR2 is SVGAGI in the germline V gene. The CDR3 is 13 residues long. CDR3 loop: CAGRDRNSYEQYF. Here the CDR3 DNA reads TGTGCCGGCCGGGACAGGAACTCCTACGAGCAGTACTTC.

The J gene is TRBJ1-2, the V gene TRBV6-5; 8 bases are a match to TRBD1. V shed 5 bases, J shed 4 bases, and the junction held 6 bases outside the gene matches. CDR3 length: 14 residues. Germline V CDR1 and CDR2: MNHEY, SVGAGI. The chain's CDR3 is CASSRQGLGYGYTF. DNA of the CDR3: TGTGCCAGCAGTCGACAGGGGCTGGGCTATGGCTACACCTTC.

J is TRBJ1-1 and V is TRBV10-2, with a weak D call TRBD1 (6 bases). CDR3 length equals 13 residues. Trimming pared 3 bases from V and 1 base from J, leaving 6 bases between. CDR1 and CDR2 from the germline V gene are WSHSY and SAAADI. Here the CDR3 reads CASSEQGNTEAFF. The CDR3 region has the DNA TGCGCCAGCAGTGAACAGGGGAACACTGAAGCTTTCTTT.

The rearrangement links TRBV28 to TRBJ2-2, with 7 bases matching TRBD2. Germline V lookup: CDR1 MDHEN, CDR2 SYDVKM. The length of the CDR3 is 18 residues. V lost 7 bases, J lost 1 base, and 15 bases stayed unmatched. The DNA for the CDR3 is TGTGCCAGCACCTCGCCGGCTAGCGGACTTTTGAACACCGGGGAGCTGTTTTTT. It yields the protein CASTSPASGLLNTGELFF.

The J gene is TRBJ2-2, the V gene TRBV15; D is perhaps TRBD1 (6 bases). V lost 4 bases, J lost 6 bases, and 9 bases lay in between. CDR1 is LNHNV, CDR2 YYDKDF, per germline (reference sequence). This CDR3 is 13 amino acids long. CDR3 sequence (DNA): TGTGCCACCAGCAAACAGGGTCCCGGGGAGCTGTTTTTT. The encoded protein is CATSKQGPGELFF.

This sequence joins TRBV7-9 and TRBJ2-1, with D possibly matching TRBD2 (7 bases). The CDR3 covers 19 residues. The V gene's germline CDR1 is SEHNR and CDR2 FQNEAQ (reference sequence). V lost 4 bases, J lost 3 bases, and 25 bases lay in between. The CDR3 DNA is TGTGCCAGCAGCTCTCACTCTTCTCAGGGGAGGGTACTCTACAATGAGCAGTTCTTC. This gives the protein CASSSHSSQGRVLYNEQFF.

The chain combines TRBV20-1 with TRBJ2-7; TRBD1 aligns across 7 bases. V shed 6 bases and J 6 bases; nucleotides not matched to a gene: 5. Per germline, CDR1 DFQATT and CDR2 SNEGSKA (reference sequence). This CDR3 has 11 amino acids. CDR3 DNA: TGCAGTGCCGACAGGGAATCCGAGCAGTACTTC. Translating it yields CSADRESEQYF.

This clone was observed a handful of times. J is TRBJ1-6 and V is TRBV3-1 (or the pseudogene TRBV3-2); maybe TRBD1 (5 bases). Germline CDR1 LGHDT, CDR2 YNNKEL (reference sequence). This CDR3 is 14 amino acids long. Trimming shortened V by 3 bases and J by 8 bases, and 11 bases separated the two germline ends. The CDR3 region has the DNA TGTGCCAGCAGCCACGGGGGAGGAGATTCACCCCTCCACTTT. It is translated as CASSHGGGDSPLHF.

J is TRBJ1-1 and V is TRBV11-2; the D gene is possibly TRBD1 (6 bases). The CDR3 is 10 amino acids. Trimming cost V 11 bases and J 5 bases, with 9 bases left between them. Germline-derived CDR1 and CDR2 are SGHAT and FQNNGV. CDR3 nucleotides: TGTGCCGCAGGACAGACTGAAGCTTTCTTT. Its translation: CAAGQTEAFF.

The rearrangement uses TRBV19 and TRBJ2-7; D might be TRBD1 (5 bases). Germline V gene data show CDR1 as LNHDA and CDR2 as SQIVND (reference sequence). The V end was cut by 3 bases, the J end by 5 bases, with 17 bases between. The CDR3 is made up of 15 amino acids. The CDR3 DNA follows: TGTGCCAGTAGTATGCAGGGCTACCTTTCTCACGAGCAGTACTTC. The encoded protein is CASSMQGYLSHEQYF.

This clone was counted only a few times. V usage is TRBV7-9 and J usage is TRBJ1-1, with 7 bases fitting TRBD1. The CDR3 totals 13 residues. V lost 4 bases to trimming and J lost 5 bases; unmatched junction nucleotides: 4. Germline-derived CDR1 and CDR2 are SEHNR and FQNEAQ (reference sequence). The CDR3, as DNA: TGTGCCAGCAGCTGGACAGGTGTGACTGAAGCTTTCTTT. Translated, it gives CASSWTGVTEAFF.

The chain uses TRBV5-1 and TRBJ2-1, with TRBD2 identical over 8 bases. Germline-derived CDR1 and CDR2 are SGHRS and YFSETQ. J lost 3 bases, V lost 5 bases, and 7 bases had no gene match. The CDR3 spans 15 residues. This CDR3 is CASRAAGGGYNEQFF. DNA of the CDR3: TGCGCCAGCAGGGCGGCGGGAGGCGGCTACAATGAGCAGTTCTTC. Full variable domain (remainder filled in from reference TRBV5-1 and TRBJ2-1): KAGVTQTPRYLIKTRGQQVTLSCSPISGHRSVSWYQQTPGQGLQFLFEYFSETQRNKGNFPGRFSGRQFSNSRSEMNVSTLELGDSALYLCASRAAGGGYNEQFFGPGTRLTVL.

The chain has TRBV3-1 (or the pseudogene TRBV3-2) and TRBJ2-7; 7 bases agree with TRBD1. The V and J ends lost 1 base and 3 bases, in that order; junction bases with no gene match: 3. The CDR3 runs to 14 residues. Germline V gene lookup returns CDR1 LGHDT and CDR2 YNNKEL (reference sequence). The chain's CDR3 is CASSQASGGYEQYF. In DNA, the CDR3 is TGTGCCAGCAGCCAAGCATCAGGGGGCTACGAGCAGTACTTC.

The chain couples TRBV12-5 to TRBJ2-2, with 13 nucleotides matching TRBD2. J gave up 4 bases and V 1 base, and 12 bases lay outside the gene matches. The CDR3 totals 20 residues. Germline CDR1 LGHNT, CDR2 FRNRAP. The CDR3 DNA reads as TGTGCTAGTGGTTTGGCTAGCCCGACTAGCGGGGGGAAGGGCACCGGGGAGCTGTTTTTT. This codes for CASGLASPTSGGKGTGELFF.

The gene calls are TRBV2 and TRBJ2-5; weak D call: TRBD2 (5 bases). The CDR3 spans 14 residues. V lost 4 bases, J lost 0 bases, and 9 bases lay in between. Germline CDR1 and CDR2: SNHLY and FYNNEI. Here the CDR3 reads CASSAGTYQETQYF. CDR3 nucleotides: TGTGCCAGCAGTGCGGGAACCTACCAAGAGACCCAGTACTTC.

The sample holds one count of this clone. The V and J genes are TRBV11-2 and TRBJ2-3, with 12 bases aligning to TRBD2. V lost 5 bases, J lost 0 bases, and 6 bases stayed unmatched. The CDR3 length is 17 residues. Germline V CDR1 and CDR2: SGHAT, FQNNGV. The CDR3 reads CASSGWTSGTSTDTQYF. For the CDR3, the DNA is TGTGCCAGCAGCGGATGGACTAGCGGGACTAGCACAGATACGCAGTATTTT.

The V and J genes are TRBV19 and TRBJ1-5, with TRBD1 matching over 10 bases. The germline V gene has CDR1 LNHDA and CDR2 SQIVND (reference sequence). Unmatched junction bases numbered 6, after V lost 3 bases and J lost 4 bases. The CDR3 is made up of 16 amino acids. CDR3 protein: CASSIPGQGENQPQHF. The CDR3 DNA is TGTGCCAGTAGTATCCCCGGACAGGGGGAAAATCAGCCCCAGCATTTT.

V usage is TRBV5-4 and J usage is TRBJ2-7, with 9 positions matching TRBD1. J lost 5 bases, V lost 1 base, and 10 bases had no gene match. Germline V lookup: CDR1 SGHNT, CDR2 YYREEE (reference sequence). This CDR3 comprises 16 residues. The CDR3 spells CASSLRPGTGIHEQYF. The CDR3 bases are TGTGCCAGCAGCTTGCGCCCCGGGACAGGGATCCACGAGCAGTACTTC.

This clone was seen a single time. This chain links TRBV11-3 with TRBJ2-3; 8 bases fit TRBD2. Germline loops: CDR1 SGHNT, CDR2 YENEEA. Unmatched junction bases numbered 4, after V lost 4 bases and J lost 4 bases. The CDR3 spans 14 residues. The CDR3 DNA is TGTGCCAGCAGCTATGGACTAGCCTCAGATACGCAGTATTTT. Protein sequence: CASSYGLASDTQYF. The entire variable domain, with the rest obtained from reference TRBV11-3 and TRBJ2-3, is as follows: EAGVVQSPRYKIIEKKQPVAFWCNPISGHNTLYWYLQNLGQGPELLIRYENEEAVDDSQLPKDRFSAERLKGVDSTLKIQPAELGDSAVYLCASSYGLASDTQYFGPGTRLTVL.

This sequence joins TRBV3-1 (or the pseudogene TRBV3-2) and TRBJ2-1; D uncertain. The germline V gene encodes CDR1 LGHDT and CDR2 YNNKEL (reference sequence). CDR3 length equals 15 residues. The V gene lost 0 bases and the J gene lost 7 bases, with 13 bases spanning the gap. CDR3 sequence: CASSQDLAGFNEQFF. CDR3 nucleotides: TGTGCCAGCAGCCAAGATCTGGCAGGTTTTAATGAGCAGTTCTTC.

The chain links TRBV14 to TRBJ2-1, with a tentative D call TRBD2 (7 bases). CDR1 is SGHDN, CDR2 FVKESK, per germline. V was cut by 0 bases and J by 9 bases, with 18 bases left in between. CDR3 length: 16 residues. The CDR3 DNA follows: TGTGCCAGCAGCCAAGAAGTGGGTAGGGGGGGTGGTGAGCAGTTCTTC. The encoded protein is CASSQEVGRGGGEQFF.